This T cell receptor (beta chain) came from a study of a mutant IDH1 vaccine in newly diagnosed glioma. As for the study in general: Radiotherapy alone preceded vaccination by 4-6 weeks; alternatively, vaccination started with temozolomide cycles. Receipt of radiotherapy, temozolomide, or both preceded the study, and most received both.

For this clone: Its antigen is unknown.

Time point described: week 5, during vaccination. In every dose of vaccine, 300 ug of mutant IDH1 20-mer peptide was given alongside topical imiquimod. The protocol was immunoSEQ multiplex PCR, while the TCRdb copy is restricted to in-frame clones and leaves out a portion. The repertoire holds 60,000 or so clones, 65% to 90% seen once, with roughly 3.3% in the top ten. Germline lookup yields CDR1 SQVTM and CDR2 ANQGSEA. The CDR3 contains 14 residues. V was clipped by 4 bases and J by 7 bases; unmatched bases: 6. The chain couples TRBV29-1 to TRBJ2-2; 10 bases agree with TRBD1. The source of this sequence is a woman aged 18-35 years with glioma. Some clones in this sample may be carry-over from other donors' samples. The starting material was PBMCs, obtained from a glioma patient whose treatment included an IDH1 peptide vaccine. CDR3 bases: TGCAGCGTTGGCCCGGGACAGGGGAACGGGGAGCTGTTTTTT. This sequence encodes CSVGPGQGNGELFF.